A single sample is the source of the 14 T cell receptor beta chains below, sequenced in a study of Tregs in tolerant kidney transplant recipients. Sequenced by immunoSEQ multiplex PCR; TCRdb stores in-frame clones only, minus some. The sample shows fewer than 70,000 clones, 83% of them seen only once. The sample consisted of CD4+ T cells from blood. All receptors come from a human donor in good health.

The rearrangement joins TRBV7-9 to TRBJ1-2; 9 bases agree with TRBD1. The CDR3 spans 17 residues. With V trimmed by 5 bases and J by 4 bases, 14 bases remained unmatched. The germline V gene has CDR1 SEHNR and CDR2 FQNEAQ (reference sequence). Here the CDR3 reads CASSRFTGTGFFYGYTF. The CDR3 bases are TGTGCCAGCAGCCGTTTCACCGGGACAGGGTTTTTCTATGGCTACACCTTC.

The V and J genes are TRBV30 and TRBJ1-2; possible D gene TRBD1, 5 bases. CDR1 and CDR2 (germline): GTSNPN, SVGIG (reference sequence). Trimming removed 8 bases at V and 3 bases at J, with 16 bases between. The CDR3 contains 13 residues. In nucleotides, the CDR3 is TGTGCCACTCAGGGACGCGTGGACTATGGCTACACCTTC. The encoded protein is CATQGRVDYGYTF. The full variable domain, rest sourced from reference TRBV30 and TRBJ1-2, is SQTIHQWPATLVQPVGSPLSLECTVEGTSNPNLYWYRQAAGRGLQLLFYSVGIGQISSEVPQNLSASRPQDRQFILSSKKLLLSDSGFYLCATQGRVDYGYTFGSGTRLTVV.

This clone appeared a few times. CDR3 protein: CASSQEAGVLGYTF. CDR3 DNA sequence: TGCGCCAGCAGCCAAGAAGCCGGGGTATTGGGCTACACCTTC. This sequence joins TRBV4-3 and TRBJ1-2; D is uncertain. CDR3 size: 14 residues. CDR1 is LGHNA and CDR2 is YSLEER in the germline V gene. V was cut by 0 bases and J by 8 bases, with 13 bases left in between.

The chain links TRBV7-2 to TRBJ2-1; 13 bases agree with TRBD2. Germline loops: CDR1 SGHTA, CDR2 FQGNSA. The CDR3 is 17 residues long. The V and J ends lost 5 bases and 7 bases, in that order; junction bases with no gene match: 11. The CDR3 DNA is TGTGCCAGCAGCCGGACTAGCGGGGGCCCCGGGGTGAATGAGCAGTTCTTC. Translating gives CASSRTSGGPGVNEQFF.

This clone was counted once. The CDR3 spells CASSSGPLPGYEQYF. CDR3 DNA sequence: TGTGCCAGCAGTTCGGGACCATTACCTGGCTACGAGCAGTACTTC. The rearrangement links TRBV5-4 to TRBJ2-7, with D perhaps being TRBD1 or TRBD2 (5 bases each). The CDR3 extends over 15 amino acids. Germline V gene data show CDR1 as SGHNT and CDR2 as YYREEE (reference sequence). V was trimmed by 5 bases and J by 3 bases, leaving 18 bases between them. Based on the CDR3 plus reference TRBV5-4 and TRBJ2-7, the full variable domain is ETGVTQSPTHLIKTRGQQVTLRCSSQSGHNTVSWYQQALGQGPQFIFQYYREEENGRGNFPPRFSGLQFPNYSSELNVNALELDDSALYLCASSSGPLPGYEQYFGPGTRLTVT.

CDR3: CAREPGAGGTEAFF. CDR3 nucleotides: TGTGCCAGAGAACCGGGGGCCGGGGGTACTGAAGCTTTCTTT. The chain is built from TRBV6-4 and TRBJ1-1; TRBD1 might be the D (6 bases). The ends were cut back, 9 bases at V and 5 bases at J, with 19 bases in the middle. Germline assignment: CDR1 MRHNA and CDR2 SNTAGT. This CDR3 comprises 14 residues.

CDR3 in amino acids: CASSVRGPGANVLTF. The CDR3 nucleotides read TGTGCCAGCAGCGTAAGGGGTCCTGGGGCCAACGTCCTGACTTTC. V usage is TRBV9 and J usage is TRBJ2-6, with D possibly TRBD1 on 5 matching bases. CDR1 is SGDLS and CDR2 is YYNGEE in the germline V gene. Trimming left V 1 base short and J 2 bases short, with 7 bases between. The CDR3 consists of 15 residues. The full variable domain, rest sourced from reference TRBV9 and TRBJ2-6, is DSGVTQTPKHLITATGQRVTLRCSPRSGDLSVYWYQQSLDQGLQFLIQYYNGEERAKGNILERFSAQQFPDLHSELNLSSLELGDSALYFCASSVRGPGANVLTFGAGSRLTVL.

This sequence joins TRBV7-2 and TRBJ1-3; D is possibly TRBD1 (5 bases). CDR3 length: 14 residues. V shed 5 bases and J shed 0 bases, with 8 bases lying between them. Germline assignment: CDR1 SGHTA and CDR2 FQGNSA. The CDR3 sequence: CASSLDTSGNTIYF. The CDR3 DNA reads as TGTGCCAGCAGCCTGGACACCTCTGGAAACACCATATATTTT.

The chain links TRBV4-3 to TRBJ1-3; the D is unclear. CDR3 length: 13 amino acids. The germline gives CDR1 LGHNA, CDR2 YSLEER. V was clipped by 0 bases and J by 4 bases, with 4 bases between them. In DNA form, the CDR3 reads TGCGCCAGCAGCCAAGATCGCGGAAACACCATATATTTT. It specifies CASSQDRGNTIYF.

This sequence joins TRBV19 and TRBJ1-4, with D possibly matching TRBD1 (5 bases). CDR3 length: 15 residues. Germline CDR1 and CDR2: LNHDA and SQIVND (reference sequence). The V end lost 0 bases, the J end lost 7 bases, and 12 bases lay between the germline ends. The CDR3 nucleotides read TGTGCCAGTAGTATAGAAGGGGTAGGCGGTGAAAAACTGTTTTTT. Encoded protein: CASSIEGVGGEKLFF.

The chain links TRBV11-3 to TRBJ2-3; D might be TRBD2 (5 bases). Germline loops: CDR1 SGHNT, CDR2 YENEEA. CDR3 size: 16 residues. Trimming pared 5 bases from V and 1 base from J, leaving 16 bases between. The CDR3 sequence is CASSIRTLGGTDTQYF. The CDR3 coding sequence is TGTGCCAGCAGCATAAGGACGTTGGGAGGCACAGATACGCAGTATTTT. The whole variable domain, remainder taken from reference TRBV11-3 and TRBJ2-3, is EAGVVQSPRYKIIEKKQPVAFWCNPISGHNTLYWYLQNLGQGPELLIRYENEEAVDDSQLPKDRFSAERLKGVDSTLKIQPAELGDSAVYLCASSIRTLGGTDTQYFGPGTRLTVL.

The CDR3 sequence is CASSQGSNQPQHF. The CDR3 DNA follows: TGTGCCAGCAGCCAAGGCAGCAATCAGCCCCAGCATTTT. The chain recombines TRBV4-2 with TRBJ1-5, with D unresolved. The V end lost 1 base, the J end lost 1 base, and 2 bases lay between the germline ends. In germline, CDR1 is LGHNA, CDR2 YNFKEQ. CDR3 length equals 13 residues.

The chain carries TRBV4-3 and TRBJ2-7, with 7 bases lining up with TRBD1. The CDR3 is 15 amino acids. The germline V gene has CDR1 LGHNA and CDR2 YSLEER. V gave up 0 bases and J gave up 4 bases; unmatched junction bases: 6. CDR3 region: CASSQEGQQRYEQYF. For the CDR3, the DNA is TGCGCCAGCAGCCAAGAGGGACAGCAAAGGTACGAGCAGTACTTC.

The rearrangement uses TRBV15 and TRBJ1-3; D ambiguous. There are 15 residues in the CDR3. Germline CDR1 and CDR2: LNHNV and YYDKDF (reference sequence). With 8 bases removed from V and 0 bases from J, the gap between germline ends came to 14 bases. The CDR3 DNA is TGTGCCACCGCCGACGGTGCCTACTCTGGAAACACCATATATTTT. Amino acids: CATADGAYSGNTIYF. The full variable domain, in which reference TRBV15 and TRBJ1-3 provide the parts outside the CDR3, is DAMVIQNPRYQVTQFGKPVTLSCSQTLNHNVMYWYQQKSSQAPKLLFHYYDKDFNNEADTPDNFQSRRPNTSFCFLDIRSPGLGDTAMYLCATADGAYSGNTIYFGEGSWLTVV.